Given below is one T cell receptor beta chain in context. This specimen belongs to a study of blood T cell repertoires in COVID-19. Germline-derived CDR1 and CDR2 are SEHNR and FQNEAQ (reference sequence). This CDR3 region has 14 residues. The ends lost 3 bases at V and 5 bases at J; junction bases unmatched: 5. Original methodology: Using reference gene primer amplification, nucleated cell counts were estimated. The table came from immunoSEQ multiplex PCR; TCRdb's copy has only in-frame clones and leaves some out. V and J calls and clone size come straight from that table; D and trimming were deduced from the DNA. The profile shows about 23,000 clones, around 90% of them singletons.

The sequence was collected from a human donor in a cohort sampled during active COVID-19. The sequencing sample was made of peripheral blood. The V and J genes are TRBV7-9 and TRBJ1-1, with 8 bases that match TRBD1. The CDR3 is CASSFGQGGTEAFF. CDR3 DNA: TGTGCCAGCAGCTTCGGACAGGGTGGGACTGAAGCTTTCTTT.